This is a list of T cell receptor beta chains from one sample in a study of blood T cells in healthy people across ages. MiXCR was run by TCRdb on the 5' RACE reads, yielding one entry per CDR3 protein. The sample records roughly 800,000 distinct CDR3 sequences, 58% being singletons. The source material was blood. All receptors derive from a man younger than 45 in good health. The CDR3 runs from the conserved cysteine through the conserved F or W. A D gene is named only where the DNA matches it firmly. Some rows mark clone size as missing; the rest say once, few, many or name a class of expanded clone.

CDR3 protein: CSAITGGVSSGYTF; CDR3 DNA: TGCAGTGCTATTACAGGGGGCGTAAGTTCTGGCTACACCTTC; V gene: TRBV20-1; J gene: TRBJ1-2; D gene: TRBD1; clone size: -
CDR3 protein: CATLTGDTTEAFF; CDR3 DNA: TGTGCCACCCTGACAGGGGACACTACTGAAGCTTTCTTT; V gene: TRBV28; J gene: TRBJ1-1; D gene: TRBD1; clone size: once
CDR3 protein: CASSQDSRWSNEQYF; CDR3 DNA: TGCGCCAGCAGCCAAGATTCCAGGTGGAGCAACGAGCAGTACTTC; V gene: TRBV4-1; J gene: TRBJ2-7; D gene: -; clone size: -
CDR3 protein: CASSLVRGTTSDTQYF; CDR3 DNA: TGTGCCAGCAGCTTAGTTCGGGGGACCACGTCAGATACGCAGTATTTT; V gene: TRBV7-9; J gene: TRBJ2-3; D gene: -; clone size: -
CDR3 protein: CSAQMGQTYEQYF; CDR3 DNA: TGCAGTGCCCAGATGGGACAAACCTACGAGCAGTACTTC; V gene: TRBV20-1; J gene: TRBJ2-7; D gene: -; clone size: -
CDR3 protein: CASARVMNTEAFF; CDR3 DNA: TGTGCCAGCGCGAGGGTAATGAACACTGAAGCTTTCTTT; V gene: TRBV6-5; J gene: TRBJ1-1; D gene: -; clone size: few
CDR3 protein: CSAIDRGGTDTQYF; CDR3 DNA: TGCAGTGCTATAGACAGGGGTGGGACAGATACGCAGTATTTT; V gene: TRBV20-1; J gene: TRBJ2-3; D gene: TRBD1; clone size: -
CDR3 protein: CASAAFYNEQFF; CDR3 DNA: TGTGCCAGCGCGGCTTTCTACAATGAGCAGTTCTTC; V gene: TRBV12-3/TRBV12-4; J gene: TRBJ2-1; D gene: -; clone size: -
CDR3 protein: CASTTSGSISAEQYF; CDR3 DNA: TGTGCCAGTACGACTAGCGGGAGTATCAGTGCCGAGCAGTACTTC; V gene: TRBV6-5; J gene: TRBJ2-7; D gene: TRBD2; clone size: -
CDR3 protein: CASSPSLMEVQYEQYF; CDR3 DNA: TGTGCCAGCAGCCCAAGTCTAATGGAGGTGCAGTACGAGCAGTACTTC; V gene: TRBV7-2; J gene: TRBJ2-7; D gene: -; clone size: -
CDR3 protein: CASSPRLAGTEQFF; CDR3 DNA: TGTGCCAGCAGTCCCCGGCTAGCGGGAACAGAGCAGTTCTTC; V gene: TRBV6-6; J gene: TRBJ2-1; D gene: TRBD2; clone size: few
CDR3 protein: CSVNFLRGAEQFF; CDR3 DNA: TGCAGCGTTAATTTTCTAAGGGGCGCAGAGCAGTTCTTC; V gene: TRBV29-1; J gene: TRBJ2-1; D gene: -; clone size: -
CDR3 protein: CASSQDQALASYNEQFF; CDR3 DNA: TGCGCCAGCAGCCAAGATCAAGCCCTGGCGTCCTACAATGAGCAGTTCTTC; V gene: TRBV4-3; J gene: TRBJ2-1; D gene: -; clone size: -
CDR3 protein: CASSEWAAMRNEQFF; CDR3 DNA: TGTGCCAGCAGTGAATGGGCTGCGATGCGCAATGAGCAGTTCTTC; V gene: TRBV6-1; J gene: TRBJ2-1; D gene: -; clone size: -